This T cell receptor beta chain is drawn from a study of vaccination and CD4 T cells after COVID-19 (dated by TCRdb to 2022 to 2024). Turning to the overall study: The convalescent cohort included six males and four females, with two Hispanic individuals, seven Caucasians, two Asians and one multiracial person. The spike-specific CD4+ TCR repertoire was compared before and after mRNA vaccination in about nine COVID-19 convalescent patients and a handful of infection-naive healthy vaccine recipients. Two doses of either the Pfizer-BioNTech BNT162b2 vaccine (n=8) or the Moderna mRNA-1273 vaccine (n=2) were administered to participants. An earlier paper using these donors assessed, at the TCR clonotype level, memory CD4+ T cell crossreactivity between SARS-CoV-2 and common cold coronavirus spike proteins. The time from the second vaccine dose to post-vaccine blood sampling had a median of roughly 72 days and ranged from about 12 to 250 days. Overlapping spike peptide pools from SARS-CoV-2 and from the common cold coronaviruses HCoV-NL63, HCoV-OC43 and HCoV-229E were used as culture stimuli. Post-COVID blood samples were collected from convalescent patients a median of approximately 93 days after diagnosis, with a range of roughly 30 to 170 days. In control cultures, a CEFX viral epitope pool was used as positive control, an HIV-1 Nef peptide pool was used as negative control, or no peptide was added. Study-wide findings and limitations: Nearly all vaccine-specific clones in convalescent patients (304 of 307) were mono-reactive for SARS-CoV-2 spike rather than cross-reactive with common cold coronaviruses. Although the median number of SARS-CoV-2-reactive clonotypes went up from approximately 20 after infection to approximately 40 after vaccination, the increase was not significant. Only a relatively small number of convalescent patients were included in the study, and early timepoints following natural infection were not analyzed. In convalescent patients, a median roughly 85% of post-vaccine SARS-CoV-2-reactive clones were detected only after vaccination, suggesting vaccine-specific priming.

The CDR3 starts with the cysteine, ends with the phenylalanine, and has 11 residues. The retained sequence is limited to the CDR3, 33 bases, with the frame set at the first base. V loses 7 bases of germline sequence and J loses 6 bases, and the interval between the two ends is 7 bases. The CDR1 and CDR2 encoded by the germline V gene are ENHRY and SYGVKD. The library was prepared using PCR. At the Johns Hopkins FTIC core, DNA from the cultured CD4+ T cells underwent TCR sequencing with the Oncomine TCR Beta short-read assay. The QIAamp micro DNA kit was used to extract genomic DNA from the cultured CD4+ T cells. Oncomine TCR Beta libraries from cultured CD4+ T cells were pooled using unique dual indexes and sequenced on an Illumina iSeq 100. Turning to the authors' computational methods: Non-productive sequences were removed, and CDR3s not starting with C, not ending with F or W, or shorter than 7 amino acids were discarded. Antigen-specific clonotypes were identified with the MANAFEST web application by comparing peptide-stimulated wells with reference and other culture wells. Positive clones required FDR below 0.05, an odds ratio above 5, and productive frequency above 0.1% in at least two of three replicate wells. Cross-reactive clonotypes were defined as significantly expanded in both SARS-CoV-2 spike wells and at least one common cold coronavirus spike condition. Levenshtein distances (stringdist) and unrooted phylogenetic trees (ape) in R version 3.6.1 were used to assess CDR3 homology. TCRdb cleaned the public reads at Q25 with fastp, built clones with MiXCR and kept in-frame beta chains. Rows with a matching CDR3 protein are joined into one entry that keeps the most common DNA and genes. TCRdb, not the original authors, processed these V and J calls. The sample records over 7,500 distinct CDR3 sequences, under 40% of which are singletons. The biggest ten clones account for roughly a fifth of the sample.

A word on this clonotype: Its cognate antigen has yet to be identified. Within one base of it there is no much larger clone, and no base qualities were kept.

Read against the paper, the sample's treatment or condition label means: approximately 9-day PBMC culture with coronavirus spike peptide pools or control peptides (ViraFEST assay). CD4+ T cells from unexposed donors were collected before the COVID-19 pandemic (2011-2018). To expand antigen-specific T cells with peptide pools and then pick out the expanded clonotypes through TCR sequencing, the study relied on the ViraFEST assay. Each well held 2 million to 2.5 million PBMCs cultured with about 9.8 ug/ml peptide pools in IMDM containing 5% human AB serum and roughly 10 IU/ml IL-2. Half of the culture medium was replaced with fresh IL-2-containing medium on days 3 and 7. After 9 to 10 days of culture, CD4+ T cells were isolated by negative selection using the EasySep CD4+ T cell isolation kit. As cell numbers permitted, CD4+ T cells from unexposed donors were tested for reactivity to SARS-CoV-2 S and N and to four common cold coronavirus spike pools. Ficoll-Paque Plus gradient centrifugation was used to isolate PBMCs from whole blood, and the isolated PBMCs were then either used fresh or cryopreserved at -140C. In general, triplicate wells were set up for every culture condition. The leukapheresis product for the unexposed donors was obtained through commercial purchase.

The chain was built from TRBV10-3 and TRBJ2-1; the D gene may be TRBD1 or TRBD2, since each aligns over 5 bases. Material: CD4+ T cells from blood, cultured in vitro. The sequence was collected from a human donor in good health. The CDR3 region: CAIMRGNEQFF. The nucleotide sequence reads TGTGCCATCATGAGGGGCAATGAGCAGTTCTTC.